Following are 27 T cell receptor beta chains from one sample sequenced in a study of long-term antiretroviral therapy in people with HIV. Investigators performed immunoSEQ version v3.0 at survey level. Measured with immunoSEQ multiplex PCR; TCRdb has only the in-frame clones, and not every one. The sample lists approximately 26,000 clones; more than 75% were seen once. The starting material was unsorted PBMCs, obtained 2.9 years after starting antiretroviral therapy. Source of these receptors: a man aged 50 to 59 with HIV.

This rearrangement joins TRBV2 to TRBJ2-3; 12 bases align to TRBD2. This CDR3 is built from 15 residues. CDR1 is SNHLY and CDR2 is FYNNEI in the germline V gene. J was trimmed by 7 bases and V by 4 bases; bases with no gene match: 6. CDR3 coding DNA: TGTGCCAGCAGTGGAGGGGGGACTAGCGGGTATACGCAGTATTTT. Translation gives CASSGGGTSGYTQYF.

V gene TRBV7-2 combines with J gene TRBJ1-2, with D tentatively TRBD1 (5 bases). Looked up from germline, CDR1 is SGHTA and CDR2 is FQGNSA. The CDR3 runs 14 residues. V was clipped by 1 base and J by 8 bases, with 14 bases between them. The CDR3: CASSLENRLGGYTF. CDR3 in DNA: TGTGCCAGCAGCTTAGAAAACAGGCTCGGGGGCTACACCTTC. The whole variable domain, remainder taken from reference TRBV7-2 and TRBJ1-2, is GAGVSQSPSNKVTEKGKDVELRCDPISGHTALYWYRQSLGQGLEFLIYFQGNSAPDKSGLPSDRFSAERTGGSVSTLTIQRTQQEDSAVYLCASSLENRLGGYTFGSGTRLTVV.

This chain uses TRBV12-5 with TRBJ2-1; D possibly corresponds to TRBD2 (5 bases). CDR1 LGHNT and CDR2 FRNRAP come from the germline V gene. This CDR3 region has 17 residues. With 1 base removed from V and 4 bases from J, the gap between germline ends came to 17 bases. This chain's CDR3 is CASGLGGLRLPYNEQFF. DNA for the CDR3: TGTGCTAGTGGTTTGGGCGGACTCCGTCTACCTTACAATGAGCAGTTCTTC.

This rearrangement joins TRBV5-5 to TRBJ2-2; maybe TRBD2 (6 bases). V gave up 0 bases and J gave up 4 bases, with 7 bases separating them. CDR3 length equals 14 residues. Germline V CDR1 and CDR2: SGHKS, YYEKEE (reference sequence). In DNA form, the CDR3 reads TGTGCCAGCAGCTTGGGGGAGGCCACCGGGGAGCTGTTTTTT. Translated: CASSLGEATGELFF.

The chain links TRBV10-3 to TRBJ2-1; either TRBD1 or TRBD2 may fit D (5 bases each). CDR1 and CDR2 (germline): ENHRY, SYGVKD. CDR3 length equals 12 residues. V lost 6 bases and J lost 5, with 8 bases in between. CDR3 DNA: TGTGCCATCAGGGGGGACCACAATGAGCAGTTCTTC. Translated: CAIRGDHNEQFF.

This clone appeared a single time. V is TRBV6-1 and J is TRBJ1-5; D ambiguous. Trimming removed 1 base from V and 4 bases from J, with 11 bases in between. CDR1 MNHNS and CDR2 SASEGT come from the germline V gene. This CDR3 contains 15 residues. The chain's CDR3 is CASSEGDFRNQPQHF. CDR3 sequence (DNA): TGTGCCAGCAGTGAAGGTGACTTTAGAAATCAGCCCCAGCATTTT.

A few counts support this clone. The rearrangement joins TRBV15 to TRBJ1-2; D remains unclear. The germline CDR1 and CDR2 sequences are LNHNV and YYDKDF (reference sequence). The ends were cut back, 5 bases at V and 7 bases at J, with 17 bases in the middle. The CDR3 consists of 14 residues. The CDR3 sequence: CATSARRTTSGYTF. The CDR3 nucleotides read TGTGCCACCAGCGCCCGACGAACCACGAGTGGCTACACCTTC.

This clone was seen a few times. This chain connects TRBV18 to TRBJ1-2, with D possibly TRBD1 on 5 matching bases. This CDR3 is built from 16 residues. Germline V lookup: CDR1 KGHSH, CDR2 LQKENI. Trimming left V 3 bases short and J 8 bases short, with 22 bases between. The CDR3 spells CASSPGHSGGWGGYTF. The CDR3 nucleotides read TGTGCCAGCTCACCCGGACACTCAGGAGGCTGGGGGGGCTACACCTTC.

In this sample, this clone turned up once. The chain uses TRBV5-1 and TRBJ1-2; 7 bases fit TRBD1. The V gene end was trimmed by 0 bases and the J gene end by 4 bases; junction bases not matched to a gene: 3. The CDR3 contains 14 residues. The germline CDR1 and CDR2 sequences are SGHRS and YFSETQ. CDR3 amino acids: CASSLAPGGYGYTF. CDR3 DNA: TGCGCCAGCAGCTTGGCCCCAGGGGGCTATGGCTACACCTTC. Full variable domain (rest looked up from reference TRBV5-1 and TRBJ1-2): KAGVTQTPRYLIKTRGQQVTLSCSPISGHRSVSWYQQTPGQGLQFLFEYFSETQRNKGNFPGRFSGRQFSNSRSEMNVSTLELGDSALYLCASSLAPGGYGYTFGSGTRLTVV.

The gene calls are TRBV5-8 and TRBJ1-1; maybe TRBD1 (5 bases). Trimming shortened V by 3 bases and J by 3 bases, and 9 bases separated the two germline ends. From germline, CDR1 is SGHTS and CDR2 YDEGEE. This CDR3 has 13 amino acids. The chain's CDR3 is CASSSGHYTEAFF. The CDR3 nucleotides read TGTGCCAGCAGCTCAGGACACTACACTGAAGCTTTCTTT.

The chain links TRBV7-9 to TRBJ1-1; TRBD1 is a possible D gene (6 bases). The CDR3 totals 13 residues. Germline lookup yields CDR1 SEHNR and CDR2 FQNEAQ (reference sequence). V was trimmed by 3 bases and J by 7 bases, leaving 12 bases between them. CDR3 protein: CASSLRQESEAFF. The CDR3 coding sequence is TGTGCCAGCAGCTTGAGACAGGAAAGTGAAGCTTTCTTT.

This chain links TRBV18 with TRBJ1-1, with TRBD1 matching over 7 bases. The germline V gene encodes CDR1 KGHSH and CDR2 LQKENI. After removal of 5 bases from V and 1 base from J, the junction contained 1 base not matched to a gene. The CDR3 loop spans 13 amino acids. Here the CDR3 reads CASSGDRNTEAFF. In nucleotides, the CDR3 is TGTGCCAGCTCAGGGGACAGGAACACTGAAGCTTTCTTT.

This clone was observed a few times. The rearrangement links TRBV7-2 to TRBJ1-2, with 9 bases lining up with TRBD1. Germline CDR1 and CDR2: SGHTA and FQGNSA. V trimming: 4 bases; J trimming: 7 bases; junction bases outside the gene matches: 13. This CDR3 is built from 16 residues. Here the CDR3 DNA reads TGTGCCAGCAGCTCTCTAGCCATCGGGACAGGGAGTGGCTACACCTTC. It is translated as CASSSLAIGTGSGYTF.

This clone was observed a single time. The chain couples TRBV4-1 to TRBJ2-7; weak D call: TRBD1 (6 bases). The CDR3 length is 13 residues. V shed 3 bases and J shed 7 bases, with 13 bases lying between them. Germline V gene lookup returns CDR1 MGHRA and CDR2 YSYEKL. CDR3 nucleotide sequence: TGCGCCAGCAGCCACCGGGACACCATGGAGCAGTACTTC. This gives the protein CASSHRDTMEQYF.

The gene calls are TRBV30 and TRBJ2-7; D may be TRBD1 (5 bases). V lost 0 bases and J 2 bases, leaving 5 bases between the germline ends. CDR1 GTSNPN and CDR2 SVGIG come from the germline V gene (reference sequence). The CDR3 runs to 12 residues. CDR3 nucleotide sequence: TGTGCCTGGAGTGTGACAGCCTACGAGCAGTACTTC. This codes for CAWSVTAYEQYF.

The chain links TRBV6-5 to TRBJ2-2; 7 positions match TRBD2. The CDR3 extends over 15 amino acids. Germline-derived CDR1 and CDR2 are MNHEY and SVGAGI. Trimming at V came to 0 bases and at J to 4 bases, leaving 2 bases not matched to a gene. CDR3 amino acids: CASSYSGGGTGELFF. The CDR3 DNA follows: TGTGCCAGCAGTTACTCGGGCGGGGGCACCGGGGAGCTGTTTTTT.

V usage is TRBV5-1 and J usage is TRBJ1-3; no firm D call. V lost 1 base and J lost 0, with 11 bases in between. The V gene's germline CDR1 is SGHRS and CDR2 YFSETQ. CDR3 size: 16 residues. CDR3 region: CASSLIAGPSGNTIYF. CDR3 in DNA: TGCGCCAGCAGCTTGATCGCAGGCCCCTCTGGAAACACCATATATTTT.

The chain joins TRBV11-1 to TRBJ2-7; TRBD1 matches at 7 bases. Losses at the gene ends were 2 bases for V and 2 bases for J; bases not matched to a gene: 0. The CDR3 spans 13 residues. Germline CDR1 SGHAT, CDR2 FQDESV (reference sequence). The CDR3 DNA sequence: TGTGCCAGCAGCTTACAGGGGGCCTACGAGCAGTACTTC. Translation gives CASSLQGAYEQYF.

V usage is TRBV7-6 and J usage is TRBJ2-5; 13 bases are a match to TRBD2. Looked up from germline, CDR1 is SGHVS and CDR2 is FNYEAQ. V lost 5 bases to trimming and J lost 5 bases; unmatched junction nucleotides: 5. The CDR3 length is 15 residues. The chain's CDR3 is CASSQLAGGQETQYF. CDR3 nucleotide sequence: TGTGCCAGCAGCCAACTAGCGGGGGGGCAGGAGACCCAGTACTTC.

The CDR3 sequence is CASKTWGAAPDEQFF. The CDR3 DNA reads as TGTGCCAGCAAAACTTGGGGGGCCGCCCCTGATGAGCAGTTCTTC. V usage is TRBV6-5 and J usage is TRBJ2-1, with D perhaps matching TRBD1 or TRBD2 (6 bases each). CDR3 length: 15 residues. Trimming took off 7 bases at V and 8 bases at J, with 21 bases between the two ends. In germline, CDR1 is MNHEY, CDR2 SVGAGI.

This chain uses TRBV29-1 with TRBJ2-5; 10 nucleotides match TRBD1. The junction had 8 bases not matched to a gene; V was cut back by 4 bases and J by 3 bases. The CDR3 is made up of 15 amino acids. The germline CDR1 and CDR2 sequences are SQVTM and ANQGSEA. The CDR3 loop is CSVASLGQGEETQYF. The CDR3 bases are TGCAGCGTTGCGTCCCTAGGACAGGGGGAAGAGACCCAGTACTTC.

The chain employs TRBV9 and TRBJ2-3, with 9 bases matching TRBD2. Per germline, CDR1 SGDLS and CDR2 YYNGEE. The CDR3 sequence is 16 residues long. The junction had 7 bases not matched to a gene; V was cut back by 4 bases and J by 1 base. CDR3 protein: CASSLVLAGGTDTQYF. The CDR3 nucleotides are TGTGCCAGCAGCCTCGTATTAGCGGGGGGCACAGATACGCAGTATTTT. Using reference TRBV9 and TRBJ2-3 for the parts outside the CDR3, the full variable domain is DSGVTQTPKHLITATGQRVTLRCSPRSGDLSVYWYQQSLDQGLQFLIQYYNGEERAKGNILERFSAQQFPDLHSELNLSSLELGDSALYFCASSLVLAGGTDTQYFGPGTRLTVL.

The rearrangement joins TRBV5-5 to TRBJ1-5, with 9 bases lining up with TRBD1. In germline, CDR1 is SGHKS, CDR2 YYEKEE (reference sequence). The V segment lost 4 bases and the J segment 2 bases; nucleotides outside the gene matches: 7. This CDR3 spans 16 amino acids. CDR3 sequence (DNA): TGTGCCAGCAGCCCGCTGGGACAGGGTGGCAATCAGCCCCAGCATTTT. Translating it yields CASSPLGQGGNQPQHF. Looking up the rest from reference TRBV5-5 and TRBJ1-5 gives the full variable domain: DAGVTQSPTHLIKTRGQQVTLRCSPISGHKSVSWYQQVLGQGPQFIFQYYEKEERGRGNFPDRFSARQFPNYSSELNVNALLLGDSALYLCASSPLGQGGNQPQHFGDGTRLSIL.

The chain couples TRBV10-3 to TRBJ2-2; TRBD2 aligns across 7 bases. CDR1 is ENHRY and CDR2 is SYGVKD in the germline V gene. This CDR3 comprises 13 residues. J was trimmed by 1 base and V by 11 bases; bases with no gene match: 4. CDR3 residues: CAHGGENTGELFF. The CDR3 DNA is TGTGCCCATGGGGGGGAGAACACCGGGGAGCTGTTTTTT.

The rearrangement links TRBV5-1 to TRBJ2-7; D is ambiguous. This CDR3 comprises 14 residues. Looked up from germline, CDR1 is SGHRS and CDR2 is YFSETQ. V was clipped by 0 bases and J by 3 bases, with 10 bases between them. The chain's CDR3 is CASSLAGSLYEQYF. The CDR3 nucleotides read TGCGCCAGCAGCTTGGCAGGATCCCTCTACGAGCAGTACTTC. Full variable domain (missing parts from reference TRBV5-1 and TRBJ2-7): KAGVTQTPRYLIKTRGQQVTLSCSPISGHRSVSWYQQTPGQGLQFLFEYFSETQRNKGNFPGRFSGRQFSNSRSEMNVSTLELGDSALYLCASSLAGSLYEQYFGPGTRLTVT.

CDR3 DNA sequence: TGTGCCAGCACCGCAACAACACTAAACACCGGGGAGCTGTTTTTT. This gives the protein CASTATTLNTGELFF. The V gene is TRBV9, the J gene TRBJ2-2; D unclear. Trimming cost V 6 bases and J 2 bases, with 14 bases left between them. The CDR3 runs 15 residues. CDR1 is SGDLS and CDR2 is YYNGEE in the germline V gene.

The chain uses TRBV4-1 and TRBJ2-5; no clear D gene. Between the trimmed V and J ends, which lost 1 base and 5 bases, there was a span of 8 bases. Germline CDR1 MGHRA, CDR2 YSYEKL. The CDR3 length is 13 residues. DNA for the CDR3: TGCGCCAGCAGCCAAGGGGCCTTGGAGACCCAGTACTTC. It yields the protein CASSQGALETQYF.